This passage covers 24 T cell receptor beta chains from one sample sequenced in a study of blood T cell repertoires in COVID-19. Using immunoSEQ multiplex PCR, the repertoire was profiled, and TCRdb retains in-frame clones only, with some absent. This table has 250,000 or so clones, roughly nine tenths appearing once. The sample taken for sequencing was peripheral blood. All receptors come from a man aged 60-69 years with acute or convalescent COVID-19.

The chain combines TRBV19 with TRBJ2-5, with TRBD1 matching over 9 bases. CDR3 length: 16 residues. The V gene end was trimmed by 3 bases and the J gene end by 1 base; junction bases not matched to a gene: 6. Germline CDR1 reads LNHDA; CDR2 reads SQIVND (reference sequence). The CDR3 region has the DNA TGTGCCAGTAGTATTACAGGGGGCAAAGGCCAAGAGACCCAGTACTTC. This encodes CASSITGGKGQETQYF.

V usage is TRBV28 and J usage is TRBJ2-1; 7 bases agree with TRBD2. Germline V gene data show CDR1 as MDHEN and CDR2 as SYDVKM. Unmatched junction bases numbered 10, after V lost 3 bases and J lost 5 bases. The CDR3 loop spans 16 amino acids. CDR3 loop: CASSFPRGTTNNEQFF. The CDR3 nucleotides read TGTGCCAGCAGTTTCCCGCGAGGGACTACTAACAATGAGCAGTTCTTC.

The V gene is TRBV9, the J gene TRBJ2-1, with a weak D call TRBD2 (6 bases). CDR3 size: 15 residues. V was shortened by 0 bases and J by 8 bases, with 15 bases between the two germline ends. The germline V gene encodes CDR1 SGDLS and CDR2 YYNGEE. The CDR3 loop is CASSVAGLPIDEQFF. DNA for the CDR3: TGTGCCAGCAGCGTAGCGGGACTTCCTATTGATGAGCAGTTCTTC.

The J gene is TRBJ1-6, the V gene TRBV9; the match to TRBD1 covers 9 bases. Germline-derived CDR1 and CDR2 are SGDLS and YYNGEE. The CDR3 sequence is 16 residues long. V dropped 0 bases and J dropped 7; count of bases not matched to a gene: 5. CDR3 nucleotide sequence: TGTGCCAGCAGCGTAGAGGACAGGGGAGGAAATTCACCCCTCCACTTT. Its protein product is CASSVEDRGGNSPLHF.

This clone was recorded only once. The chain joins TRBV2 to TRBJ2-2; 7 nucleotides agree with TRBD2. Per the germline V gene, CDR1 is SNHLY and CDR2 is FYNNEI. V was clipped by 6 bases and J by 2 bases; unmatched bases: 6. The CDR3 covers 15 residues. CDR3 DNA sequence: TGTGCCAGCAGGCGCGCTAGCGGAAACACCGGGGAGCTGTTTTTT. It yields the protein CASRRASGNTGELFF. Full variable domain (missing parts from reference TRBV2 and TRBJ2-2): EPEVTQTPSHQVTQMGQEVILRCVPISNHLYFYWYRQILGQKVEFLVSFYNNEISEKSEIFDDQFSVERPDGSNFTLKIRSTKLEDSAMYFCASRRASGNTGELFFGEGSRLTVL.

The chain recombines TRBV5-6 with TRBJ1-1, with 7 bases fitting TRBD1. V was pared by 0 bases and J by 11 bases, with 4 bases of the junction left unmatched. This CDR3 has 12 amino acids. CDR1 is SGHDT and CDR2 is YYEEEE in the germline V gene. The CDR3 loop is CASSLDRGGAFF. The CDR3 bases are TGTGCCAGCAGCTTGGACAGGGGTGGCGCTTTCTTT.

The CDR3 DNA is TGTGCCAGCAGTTTAGCACTAGCGGGAATCGGCTCCTACAATGAGCAGTTCTTC. Its translation is CASSLALAGIGSYNEQFF. The V gene is TRBV28, the J gene TRBJ2-1; 10 bases agree with TRBD2. This CDR3 is 18 amino acids long. Germline CDR1 reads MDHEN; CDR2 reads SYDVKM. J gave up 0 bases and V 2 bases, and 7 bases lay outside the gene matches.

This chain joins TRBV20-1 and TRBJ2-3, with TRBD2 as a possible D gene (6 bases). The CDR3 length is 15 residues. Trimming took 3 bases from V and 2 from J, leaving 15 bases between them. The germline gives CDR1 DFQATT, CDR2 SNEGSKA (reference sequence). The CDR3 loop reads CSASIGQDYTDTQYF. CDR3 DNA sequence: TGCAGTGCTAGTATCGGCCAGGACTACACAGATACGCAGTATTTT.

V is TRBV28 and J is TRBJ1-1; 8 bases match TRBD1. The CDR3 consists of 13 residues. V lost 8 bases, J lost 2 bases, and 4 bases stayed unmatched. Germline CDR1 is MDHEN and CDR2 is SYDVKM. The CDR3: CASLDRVNTEAFF. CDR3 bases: TGTGCCAGCCTGGACAGGGTTAACACTGAAGCTTTCTTT.

CDR3 DNA: TGTGCCAGCAGTCCCGGGACAGGGATGGAAGGTGGCTACACCTTC. It codes for CASSPGTGMEGGYTF. This chain links TRBV6-5 with TRBJ1-2; 9 bases match TRBD1. This CDR3 has 15 residues. V gave up 5 bases and J gave up 7 bases; unmatched junction bases: 11. CDR1 and CDR2 (germline): MNHEY, SVGAGI.

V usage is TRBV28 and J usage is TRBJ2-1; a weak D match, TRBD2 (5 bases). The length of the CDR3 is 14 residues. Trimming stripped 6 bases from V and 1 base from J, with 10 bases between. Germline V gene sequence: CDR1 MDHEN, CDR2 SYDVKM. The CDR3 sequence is CASRPSTSYNEQFF. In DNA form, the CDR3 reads TGTGCCAGCAGACCTAGCACATCCTACAATGAGCAGTTCTTC.

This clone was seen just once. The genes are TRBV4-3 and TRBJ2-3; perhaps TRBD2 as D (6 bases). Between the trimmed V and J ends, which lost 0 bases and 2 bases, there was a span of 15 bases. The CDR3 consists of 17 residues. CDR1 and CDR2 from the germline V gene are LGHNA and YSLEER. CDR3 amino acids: CASSQDRASASTDTQYF. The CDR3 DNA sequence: TGCGCCAGCAGCCAAGATCGGGCTAGCGCCTCCACAGATACGCAGTATTTT.

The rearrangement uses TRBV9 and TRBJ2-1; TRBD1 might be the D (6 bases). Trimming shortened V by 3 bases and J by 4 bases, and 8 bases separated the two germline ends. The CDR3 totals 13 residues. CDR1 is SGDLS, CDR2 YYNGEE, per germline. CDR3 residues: CASSGQVYNEQFF. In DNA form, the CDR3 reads TGTGCCAGCAGCGGACAGGTTTACAATGAGCAGTTCTTC.

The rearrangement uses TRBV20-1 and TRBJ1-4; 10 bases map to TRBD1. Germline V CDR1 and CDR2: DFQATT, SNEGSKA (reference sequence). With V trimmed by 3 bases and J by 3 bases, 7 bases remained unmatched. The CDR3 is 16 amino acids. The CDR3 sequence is CSASLGGTGANEKLFF. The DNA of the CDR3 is TGCAGTGCTAGTCTGGGCGGGACAGGGGCTAATGAAAAACTGTTTTTT.

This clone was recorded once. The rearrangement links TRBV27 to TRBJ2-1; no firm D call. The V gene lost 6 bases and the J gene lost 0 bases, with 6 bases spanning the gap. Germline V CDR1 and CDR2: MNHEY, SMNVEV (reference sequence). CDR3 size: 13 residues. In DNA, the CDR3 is TGTGCCAGCAGCGAGAGCTCCTACAATGAGCAGTTCTTC. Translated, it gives CASSESSYNEQFF.

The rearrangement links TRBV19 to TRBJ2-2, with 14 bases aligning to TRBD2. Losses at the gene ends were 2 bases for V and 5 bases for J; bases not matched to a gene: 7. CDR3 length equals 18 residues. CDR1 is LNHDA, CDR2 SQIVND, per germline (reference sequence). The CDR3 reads CASSIHPGLAGDTGELFF. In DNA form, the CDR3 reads TGTGCCAGTAGTATACATCCGGGACTAGCGGGAGATACCGGGGAGCTGTTTTTT.

This CDR3 is CASSQIQLQETQYF. DNA for the CDR3: TGCGCCAGCAGCCAGATACAGCTCCAAGAGACCCAGTACTTC. J is TRBJ2-5 and V is TRBV4-1, with D unclear. CDR1 MGHRA and CDR2 YSYEKL come from the germline V gene. The CDR3 is 14 residues long. Trimming removed 3 bases at V and 1 base at J, with 9 bases between.

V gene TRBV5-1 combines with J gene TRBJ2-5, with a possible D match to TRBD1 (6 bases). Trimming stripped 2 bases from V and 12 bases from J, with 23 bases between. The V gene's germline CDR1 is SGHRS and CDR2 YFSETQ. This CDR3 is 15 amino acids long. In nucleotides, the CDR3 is TGCGCCAGCAGCTTCTTCCGGGACATGGACTTAGAAAAGTACTTC. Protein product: CASSFFRDMDLEKYF.

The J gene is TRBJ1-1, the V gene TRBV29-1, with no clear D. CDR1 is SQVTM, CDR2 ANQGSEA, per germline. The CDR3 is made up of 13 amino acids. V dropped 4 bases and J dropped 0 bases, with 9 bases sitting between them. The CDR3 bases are TGCAGCGTTGTCGGGGAAATGAACACTGAAGCTTTCTTT. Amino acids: CSVVGEMNTEAFF.

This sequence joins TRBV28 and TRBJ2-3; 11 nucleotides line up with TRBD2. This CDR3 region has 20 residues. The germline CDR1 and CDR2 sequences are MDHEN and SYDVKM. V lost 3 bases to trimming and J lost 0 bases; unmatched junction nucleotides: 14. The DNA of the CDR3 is TGTGCCAGCAGTTTCGGGACTAGCGGCTGGGCCCTAGCTAGCACAGATACGCAGTATTTT. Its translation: CASSFGTSGWALASTDTQYF.

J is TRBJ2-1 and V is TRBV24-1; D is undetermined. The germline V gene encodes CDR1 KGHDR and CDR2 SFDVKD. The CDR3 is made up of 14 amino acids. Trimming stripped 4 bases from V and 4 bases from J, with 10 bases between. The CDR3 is CATSEKFTYNEQFF. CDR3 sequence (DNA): TGTGCCACCAGTGAGAAGTTTACTTACAATGAGCAGTTCTTC.

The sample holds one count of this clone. CDR3 DNA: TGCGCCAGCAGCCCCGTTGGGACAGGCCCCCCAGGGGCCAACGTCCTGACTTTC. It translates to CASSPVGTGPPGANVLTF. The chain joins TRBV5-1 to TRBJ2-6; the match to TRBD1 covers 8 bases. The V gene's germline CDR1 is SGHRS and CDR2 YFSETQ. J lost 4 bases, V lost 4 bases, and 13 bases had no gene match. This CDR3 comprises 18 residues.

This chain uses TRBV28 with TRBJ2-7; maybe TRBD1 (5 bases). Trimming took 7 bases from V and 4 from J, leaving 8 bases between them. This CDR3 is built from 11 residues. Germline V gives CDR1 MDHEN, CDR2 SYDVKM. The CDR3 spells CASTSGYEQYF. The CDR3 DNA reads TGTGCCAGCACCTCAGGGTACGAGCAGTACTTC.

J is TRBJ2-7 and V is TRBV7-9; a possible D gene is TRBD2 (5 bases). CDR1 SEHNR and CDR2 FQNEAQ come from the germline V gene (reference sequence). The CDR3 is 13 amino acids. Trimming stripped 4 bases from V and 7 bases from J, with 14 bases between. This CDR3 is CASSSPLRREQYF. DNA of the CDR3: TGTGCCAGCAGCTCACCACTTCGGAGGGAGCAGTACTTC.